Here is one T cell receptor beta chain with its context. Its antigen is currently unknown. Germline V lookup: CDR1 SNHLY, CDR2 FYNNEI. Trimming cost V 6 bases and J 6 bases; bases outside gene matches: 8. The CDR3 runs 14 residues. This sample was taken from a study of OX40 agonist ivuxolimab in advanced cancers. In the study overall: Two cutaneous melanoma patients and one hepatocellular carcinoma patient, three in all, had partial responses.

Method: immunoSEQ multiplex PCR; TCRdb's copy keeps in-frame clones and lacks some. The repertoire holds about 38,000 clones, with around four fifths as singletons. Study conclusions and caveats: The average count of expanded clones was higher among CD8+ T cells than among CD4+. Low normalized T-cell clonal expansion was also seen in some nonresponders. Researchers did not determine the expanded peripheral T cells' antigen specificity.

This chain joins TRBV2 and TRBJ1-2; the match to TRBD1 covers 9 bases. The TCR sequence derives from an adult with an advanced solid tumor such as melanoma, head and neck, liver or kidney cancer. The specimen comprised CD4+ or CD8+ T cells sorted from blood, sampled in a trial of the OX40 agonist ivuxolimab. CDR3 coding DNA: TGTGCCAGCAGAGGGGCCGGACAGGGGAATGGCTACACCTTC. This gives the protein CASRGAGQGNGYTF.